Presented here are 11 T cell receptor beta chains from one specimen sequenced in a study of CD8 T cells in Susac syndrome. Random hexamers were used to reverse transcribe roughly 0.45 to 1 ug of RNA. Each CDR3 protein gets one entry after TCRdb re-called the immunoSEQ multiplex PCR reads with MiXCR. The repertoire holds approximately 22,000 distinct CDR3 sequences, with roughly 93% as singletons. Sequenced sample: CD8+ T cells from PBMCs. The receptors come from a human donor in good health.

The chain carries TRBV12-3 or TRBV12-4 and TRBJ2-7; TRBD1 is a possible D gene (6 bases). The CDR3 loop spans 12 amino acids. V lost 6 bases and J lost 7, with 13 bases in between. Here the CDR3 reads CASSQTGWEQYF. In DNA, the CDR3 is TGTGCCAGCAGCCAGACAGGATGGGAGCAGTACTTC.

The gene calls are TRBV12-3 or TRBV12-4 and TRBJ2-7; D is unclear. V was trimmed by 6 bases and J by 0 bases, leaving 18 bases between them. The CDR3 has 16 residues. CDR3 sequence: CASSPAGSQFSYEQYF. The CDR3 coding sequence is TGTGCCAGCAGCCCCGCAGGTTCTCAATTCTCCTACGAGCAGTACTTC.

V and J are TRBV9 and TRBJ2-7, with a possible D match to TRBD1 (7 bases). Germline CDR1 and CDR2: SGDLS and YYNGEE. Trimming removed 3 bases from V and 3 bases from J, with 13 bases in between. CDR3 length: 14 amino acids. The chain's CDR3 is CASSGGTAYYEQYF. The CDR3 coding sequence is TGTGCCAGCAGCGGCGGGACAGCGTACTACGAGCAGTACTTC.

The gene calls are TRBV7-9 and TRBJ2-4, with 7 bases identical to TRBD1. The CDR3 loop spans 16 amino acids. Trimming took 5 bases from V and 0 from J; bases not matched to a gene: 7. Germline V gene data show CDR1 as SEHNR and CDR2 as FQNEAQ (reference sequence). In DNA, the CDR3 is TGTGCCAGCAGCACCCGGGACAGTCTAGCCAAAAACATTCAGTACTTC. Encoded protein: CASSTRDSLAKNIQYF.

The count of this clonotype is one. The V and J genes are TRBV20-1 and TRBJ1-1; D uncertain. The CDR3 is made up of 11 amino acids. Looked up from germline, CDR1 is DFQATT and CDR2 is SNEGSKA (reference sequence). With 6 bases removed from V and 0 bases from J, the gap between germline ends came to 5 bases. CDR3 amino acids: CSAHLNTEAFF. DNA of the CDR3: TGCAGTGCCCACTTGAACACTGAAGCTTTCTTT.

This clonotype came up once. The chain carries TRBV12-5 and TRBJ1-1; D gene uncertain. CDR1 and CDR2 from the germline V gene are LGHNT and FRNRAP. The CDR3 sequence is 11 residues long. V lost 3 bases, J lost 6 bases, and 5 bases lay in between. The CDR3 bases are TGTGCTAGTGGTTTCTGGTCTGAAGCTTTCTTT. This gives the protein CASGFWSEAFF.

The CDR3 loop reads CASSLARGDYEQYF. The CDR3 DNA reads TGTGCCAGCAGCTTAGCGCGCGGAGACTACGAGCAGTACTTC. The rearrangement uses TRBV7-9 and TRBJ2-7; no clear D gene. Per germline, CDR1 SEHNR and CDR2 FQNEAQ (reference sequence). The CDR3 consists of 14 residues. The ends were cut back, 0 bases at V and 3 bases at J, with 9 bases in the middle.

This chain links TRBV7-9 with TRBJ2-1; the D gene is possibly TRBD2 (5 bases). CDR1 SEHNR and CDR2 FQNEAQ come from the germline V gene (reference sequence). Trimming removed 1 base at V and 8 bases at J, with 15 bases between. The CDR3 is made up of 15 amino acids. The CDR3 is CASSLERLEHDEQFF. Here the CDR3 DNA reads TGTGCCAGCAGCTTAGAGCGGCTAGAGCACGATGAGCAGTTCTTC.

The J gene is TRBJ1-2, the V gene TRBV5-1; 9 nucleotides align to TRBD1. The CDR3 sequence is 15 residues long. Germline values: CDR1 SGHRS, CDR2 YFSETQ. Trimming cost V 4 bases and J 3 bases; bases outside gene matches: 7. CDR3 amino acids: CASSGGQGTDYGYTF. CDR3 DNA sequence: TGCGCCAGCAGCGGCGGACAGGGGACCGACTATGGCTACACCTTC.

As DNA, the CDR3 is TGTGCCAGCAGTTCAACAGGGGTGGACCAAGAGACCCAGTACTTC. Encoded protein: CASSSTGVDQETQYF. The V and J genes are TRBV27 and TRBJ2-5; TRBD1 matches at 7 bases. The V and J ends lost 4 bases and 0 bases, in that order; junction bases with no gene match: 5. This CDR3 is 15 amino acids long. Germline V CDR1 and CDR2: MNHEY, SMNVEV (reference sequence).

The chain couples TRBV14 to TRBJ2-5; D is perhaps TRBD1 (5 bases). The CDR3 covers 14 residues. V was pared by 4 bases and J by 1 base, with 10 bases between. CDR1 and CDR2 (germline): SGHDN, FVKESK. The chain's CDR3 is CASSPTVFQETQYF. The CDR3, as DNA: TGTGCCAGCAGCCCGACAGTTTTCCAAGAGACCCAGTACTTC.